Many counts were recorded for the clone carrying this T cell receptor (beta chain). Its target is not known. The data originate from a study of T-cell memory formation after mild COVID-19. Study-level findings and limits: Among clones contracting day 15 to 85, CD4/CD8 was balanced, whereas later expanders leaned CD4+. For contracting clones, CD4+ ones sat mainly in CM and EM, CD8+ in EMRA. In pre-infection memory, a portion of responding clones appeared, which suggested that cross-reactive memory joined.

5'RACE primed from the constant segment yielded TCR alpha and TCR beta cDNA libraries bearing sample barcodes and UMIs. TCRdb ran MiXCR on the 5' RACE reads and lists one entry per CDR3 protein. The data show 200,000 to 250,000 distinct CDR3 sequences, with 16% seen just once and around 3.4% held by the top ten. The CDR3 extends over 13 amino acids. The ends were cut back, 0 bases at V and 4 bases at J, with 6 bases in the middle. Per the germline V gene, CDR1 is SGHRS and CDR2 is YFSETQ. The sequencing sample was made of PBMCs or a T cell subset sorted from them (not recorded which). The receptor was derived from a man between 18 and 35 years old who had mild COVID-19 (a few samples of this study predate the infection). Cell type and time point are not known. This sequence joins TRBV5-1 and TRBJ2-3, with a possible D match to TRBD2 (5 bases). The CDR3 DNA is TGCGCCAGCAGCTTGGATAGCGCAGATACGCAGTATTTT. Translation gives CASSLDSADTQYF.